The sequence of this T cell receptor (beta chain) was determined in a study of shared clonotypes between healthy human individuals. Donation came from healthy HIV-negative adults that had no recent acute infections or vaccinations. The CDR3 loop spans 17 amino acids. The V end lost 2 bases, the J end lost 3 bases, and 16 bases lay between the germline ends. Germline-derived CDR1 and CDR2 are SGHVS and FQNEAQ. Sequenced by immunoSEQ multiplex PCR; TCRdb stores in-frame clones only, minus some. Altogether over a million clones are present, approximately 98.5% being singletons, with the ten largest covering roughly 0.36%.

The chain is built from TRBV7-8 and TRBJ1-4; perhaps TRBD1 as D (5 bases). This sequence was found in a man in his thirties or forties in good health. The sequencing input was naive CD4+ T cells sorted from blood. The subset: CD45RA+ positively selected. CDR3 DNA: TGTGCCAGCAGCTTAAACAGGCCAGGTTGGGCTAATGAAAAACTGTTTTTT. Protein product: CASSLNRPGWANEKLFF.